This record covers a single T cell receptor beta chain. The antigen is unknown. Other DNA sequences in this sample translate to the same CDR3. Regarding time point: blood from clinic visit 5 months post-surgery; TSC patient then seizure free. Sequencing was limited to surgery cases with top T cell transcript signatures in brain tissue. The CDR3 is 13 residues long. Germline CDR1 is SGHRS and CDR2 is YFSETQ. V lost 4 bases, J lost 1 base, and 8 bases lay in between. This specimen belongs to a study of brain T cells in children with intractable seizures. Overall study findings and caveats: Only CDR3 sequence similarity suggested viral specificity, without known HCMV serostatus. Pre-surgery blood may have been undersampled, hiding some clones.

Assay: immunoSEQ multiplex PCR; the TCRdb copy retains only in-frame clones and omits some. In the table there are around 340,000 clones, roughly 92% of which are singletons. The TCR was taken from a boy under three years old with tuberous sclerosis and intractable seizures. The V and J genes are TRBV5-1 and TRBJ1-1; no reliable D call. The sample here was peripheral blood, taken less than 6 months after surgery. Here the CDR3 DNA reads TGCGCCAGCAGCCTGGGTGCGAACACTGAAGCTTTCTTT. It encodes CASSLGANTEAFF.